Shown below are 25 T cell receptor beta chains from a single sample sequenced in a study of blood T cell repertoires in COVID-19. Clones were read by immunoSEQ multiplex PCR, and TCRdb kept only the in-frame ones, dropping some. The profile shows some 140,000 clones, approximately 81% of them singletons. Material for sequencing was PBMCs or T cells enriched from blood (not recorded which). These receptors originate from a man in his forties or fifties with acute COVID-19.

V usage is TRBV7-9 and J usage is TRBJ1-2; D gene unclear. This CDR3 is built from 12 residues. In germline, CDR1 is SEHNR, CDR2 FQNEAQ (reference sequence). Trimming removed 5 bases from V and 7 bases from J, with 11 bases in between. In DNA, the CDR3 is TGTGCCAGCAGCCCGACTGTAAGTGGCTACACCTTC. This translates into CASSPTVSGYTF.

The chain is built from TRBV21-1 and TRBJ2-7; TRBD1 is the table's D call, not checked against the DNA. TRBV21-1 represents a pseudogene. The CDR3 is 17 amino acids. The CDR3 sequence: CASSKIAGTGKPYEQYF. In DNA form, the CDR3 reads TGTGCCAGCAGCAAAATTGCCGGGACAGGGAAGCCCTACGAGCAGTACTTC.

A few counts support this clone. The chain combines TRBV7-6 with TRBJ2-1; 9 bases agree with TRBD2. The CDR3 covers 16 residues. CDR1 is SGHVS and CDR2 is FNYEAQ in the germline V gene. Trimming removed 2 bases from V and 4 bases from J; junction bases left unmatched: 6. CDR3 bases: TGTGCCAGCAGCTTACCGCGGGGGGGCCTATACAATGAGCAGTTCTTC. Translation gives CASSLPRGGLYNEQFF.

This sequence joins TRBV5-1 and TRBJ1-4; 11 nucleotides agree with TRBD1. The germline V gene encodes CDR1 SGHRS and CDR2 YFSETQ. J was trimmed by 0 bases and V by 4 bases; bases with no gene match: 8. The CDR3 is made up of 18 amino acids. CDR3 DNA: TGCGCCAGCAGCACCGGACAGGGGGCAGGCGCAACTAATGAAAAACTGTTTTTT. Encoded protein: CASSTGQGAGATNEKLFF.

This rearrangement joins TRBV11-2 to TRBJ1-1; TRBD1 matches 7 bases. Germline values: CDR1 SGHAT, CDR2 FQNNGV. This CDR3 spans 12 amino acids. The ends lost 6 bases at V and 4 bases at J; junction bases unmatched: 2. CDR3 loop: CASRRTGTEAFF. CDR3 DNA: TGTGCCAGCAGAAGGACAGGCACTGAAGCTTTCTTT.

This clone was seen once. Other DNA sequences of this sample code for an identical CDR3. The V and J genes are TRBV10-3 and TRBJ1-5, with 8 nucleotides matching TRBD1. This CDR3 has 14 residues. Germline values: CDR1 ENHRY, CDR2 SYGVKD. J gave up 2 bases and V 5 bases, and 2 bases lay outside the gene matches. The CDR3 reads CAISPGQGNQPQHF. CDR3 nucleotides: TGTGCCATCAGTCCGGGACAGGGCAATCAGCCCCAGCATTTT.

A word on this clone: At one end, the junction sequence differs from germline, possibly due to a read error. Other DNA sequences in this specimen translate into the identical CDR3. This rearrangement joins TRBV6-2 or TRBV6-3 to TRBJ2-7, with a tentative D call TRBD2 (5 bases). The germline V gene encodes CDR1 MNHEY and CDR2 SVGEGT. The CDR3 has 16 amino acids. CDR3 region: CASSYGGPLSYYEQYF. The CDR3 DNA reads as TGTGCCAGCAGTTACGGCGGGCCCCTTTCCTACTACGAACAGTACTTC.

This chain joins TRBV5-6 and TRBJ2-5, with 9 bases fitting TRBD1. The CDR3 spans 15 residues. The ends lost 1 base at V and 5 bases at J; junction bases unmatched: 6. Germline-derived CDR1 and CDR2 are SGHDT and YYEEEE. The CDR3 region has the DNA TGTGCCAGCAGCTTGTGGGACAGGGAGAAGGAGACCCAGTACTTC. Its translation: CASSLWDREKETQYF.

This clone was detected a few times. The gene calls are TRBV29-1 and TRBJ2-1, with 8 bases fitting TRBD2. Germline V lookup: CDR1 SQVTM, CDR2 ANQGSEA. This CDR3 contains 15 residues. V lost 7 bases and J lost 2; bases outside the gene matches: 10. The CDR3 nucleotides read TGCAGCGCCGGGGAGCGGGAGAGGACCTACAATGAGCAGTTCTTC. Its protein is CSAGERERTYNEQFF.

Only one count was recorded for this clone. The chain recombines TRBV28 with TRBJ2-1, with 8 bases fitting TRBD1. The germline V gene encodes CDR1 MDHEN and CDR2 SYDVKM. V dropped 1 base and J dropped 5; count of bases not matched to a gene: 4. CDR3 length: 15 amino acids. CDR3 residues: CASSLSTGVHNEQFF. The CDR3 DNA sequence: TGTGCCAGCAGTTTATCGACAGGGGTCCACAATGAGCAGTTCTTC. The full variable domain, completed using reference TRBV28 and TRBJ2-1, is DVKVTQSSRYLVKRTGEKVFLECVQDMDHENMFWYRQDPGLGLRLIYFSYDVKMKEKGDIPEGYSVSREKKERFSLILESASTNQTSMYLCASSLSTGVHNEQFFGPGTRLTVL.

The CDR3 is CASSSTGDSSDTQYF. The CDR3 DNA reads as TGTGCCAGCAGCTCGACAGGGGATTCTAGTGATACGCAGTATTTT. The chain is built from TRBV14 and TRBJ2-3; 8 bases line up with TRBD1. Per germline, CDR1 SGHDN and CDR2 FVKESK. J lost 6 bases, V lost 5 bases, and 10 bases had no gene match. This CDR3 contains 15 residues.

The rearrangement links TRBV7-8 to TRBJ1-1; D might be TRBD1 (5 bases). Germline V gives CDR1 SGHVS, CDR2 FQNEAQ. The V gene lost 0 bases and the J gene lost 2 bases, with 10 bases spanning the gap. CDR3 length: 15 amino acids. The chain's CDR3 is CASSLARGSNTEAFF. The CDR3 DNA is TGTGCCAGCAGCTTAGCGCGGGGCAGCAACACTGAAGCTTTCTTT.

This chain joins TRBV7-2 and TRBJ2-5; a weak D match, TRBD2 (5 bases). The CDR3 loop spans 14 amino acids. Looked up from germline, CDR1 is SGHTA and CDR2 is FQGNSA. V dropped 5 bases and J dropped 0 bases, with 10 bases sitting between them. The CDR3 coding sequence is TGTGCCAGCAGCCCACAGAGGGACCAAGAGACCCAGTACTTC. Translated, it gives CASSPQRDQETQYF.

To note about this clone: The sample contains more than one DNA sequence encoding this CDR3. V gene TRBV20-1 combines with J gene TRBJ2-7, with 8 bases fitting TRBD1. Trimming at V came to 6 bases and at J to 2 bases, leaving 0 bases not matched to a gene. Germline CDR1 and CDR2: DFQATT and SNEGSKA (reference sequence). This CDR3 is built from 11 residues. As DNA, the CDR3 is TGCAGTGCCAGGGGGCCCTACGAGCAGTACTTC. It is translated as CSARGPYEQYF.

The V gene is TRBV19, the J gene TRBJ2-5; 8 bases are a match to TRBD2. The CDR3 has 15 amino acids. Per germline, CDR1 LNHDA and CDR2 SQIVND (reference sequence). J gave up 5 bases and V 3 bases, and 8 bases lay outside the gene matches. The CDR3: CASSMRRGALETQYF. The CDR3 DNA is TGTGCCAGTAGTATGAGGCGGGGGGCATTGGAGACCCAGTACTTC.

The V and J genes are TRBV5-1 and TRBJ1-2; D perhaps matches TRBD1 (5 bases). CDR1 and CDR2 (germline): SGHRS, YFSETQ. CDR3 length: 14 residues. V was cut by 4 bases and J by 0 bases, with 10 bases left in between. The CDR3 DNA reads as TGCGCCAGCAGCCCGGGGGAAACTAACTATGGCTACACCTTC. Residues: CASSPGETNYGYTF.

This chain links TRBV4-3 with TRBJ1-3, with 9 bases that match TRBD1. This CDR3 comprises 16 residues. V lost 1 base and J lost 3; bases outside the gene matches: 4. Germline CDR1 is LGHNA and CDR2 is YSLEER. The CDR3 region has the DNA TGCGCCAGCAGCCAAGTACAGGGGGCGGGTGGAAACACCATATATTTT. Translation gives CASSQVQGAGGNTIYF.

V usage is TRBV19 and J usage is TRBJ1-1; the match to TRBD1 covers 7 bases. The germline gives CDR1 LNHDA, CDR2 SQIVND (reference sequence). CDR3 size: 13 residues. V dropped 10 bases and J dropped 5; count of bases not matched to a gene: 10. The CDR3 nucleotides are TGTGCCACCTCAGGGGGGATGAGGACTGAAGCTTTCTTT. Residues: CATSGGMRTEAFF.

This chain links TRBV18 with TRBJ1-1; D unresolved. CDR3 size: 13 residues. V was pared by 6 bases and J by 1 base, with 9 bases between. Germline values: CDR1 KGHSH, CDR2 LQKENI. The CDR3 protein is CASSLRGNTEAFF. CDR3 in DNA: TGTGCCAGCTCTCTCCGGGGGAACACTGAAGCTTTCTTT.

This clone has a handful of counts. J is TRBJ2-2 and V is TRBV7-6; D is perhaps TRBD1 (5 bases). Trimming cost V 1 base and J 8 bases, with 11 bases left between them. Germline CDR1 reads SGHVS; CDR2 reads FNYEAQ. CDR3 length equals 14 residues. The CDR3 reads CASSLDRNSGELFF. The CDR3 region has the DNA TGTGCCAGCAGCTTAGACAGGAATTCAGGGGAGCTGTTTTTT.

This rearrangement joins TRBV7-2 to TRBJ1-6, with D unresolved. The CDR3 loop spans 14 amino acids. Looked up from germline, CDR1 is SGHTA and CDR2 is FQGNSA. With 1 base removed from V and 7 bases from J, the gap between germline ends came to 8 bases. The chain's CDR3 is CASSLEGRNSPLHF. The CDR3 bases are TGTGCCAGCAGCTTAGAAGGCAGGAATTCACCCCTCCACTTT.

CDR3 in DNA: TGTGCCAGCAGCTTAAGGCTAGCGGGGGGGTACCAAGAGACCCAGTACTTC. Amino acids: CASSLRLAGGYQETQYF. The chain has TRBV13 and TRBJ2-5, with 12 bases that match TRBD2. In germline, CDR1 is PRHDT, CDR2 FYEKMQ (reference sequence). V shed 2 bases, J shed 0 bases, and the junction held 4 bases outside the gene matches. The CDR3 contains 17 residues.

This clone was seen a single time. Other DNA sequences of this sample code for an identical CDR3. The chain carries TRBV2 and TRBJ2-7; TRBD1 matches at 10 bases. The CDR3 consists of 13 residues. The V and J ends lost 4 bases and 3 bases, in that order; junction bases with no gene match: 0. Germline V gene lookup returns CDR1 SNHLY and CDR2 FYNNEI. For the CDR3, the DNA is TGTGCCAGCAGTGGGACAGGGGGCTACGAGCAGTACTTC. Encoded protein: CASSGTGGYEQYF.

This chain links TRBV10-1 with TRBJ2-7, with 12 bases identical to TRBD2. The length of the CDR3 is 17 residues. Germline V CDR1 and CDR2: WNHNN, SYGVQD (reference sequence). The J segment lost 9 bases and the V segment lost 0 bases, leaving 12 bases of the junction unmatched. The CDR3 sequence: CASSESRLAGGPQVQYF. The CDR3 DNA follows: TGCGCCAGCAGTGAGTCGAGGCTAGCGGGAGGGCCGCAAGTGCAGTACTTC.

This CDR3 reads CASSRPWTEQLAKNIQYF. DNA for the CDR3: TGTGCCAGCAGTCGCCCCTGGACAGAGCAACTAGCCAAAAACATTCAGTACTTC. The chain couples TRBV28 to TRBJ2-4, with D possibly TRBD1 on 6 matching bases. Trimming removed 5 bases at V and 0 bases at J, with 20 bases between. Germline V CDR1 and CDR2: MDHEN, SYDVKM. This CDR3 has 18 residues.